The source of this T cell receptor beta chain is a study of blood T cell repertoires in COVID-19. Across the whole study: Donors in the United States, Italy and Spain gave samples during acute or convalescent COVID-19.

Assay: immunoSEQ multiplex PCR; the TCRdb copy retains only in-frame clones and omits some. The sample has around 68,000 clones, about nine tenths seen once. V shed 5 bases and J shed 8 bases, with 18 bases lying between them. Germline loops: CDR1 SEHNR, CDR2 FQNEAQ (reference sequence). There are 15 residues in the CDR3. The sequencing input was peripheral blood. The TCR was taken from a man aged 45 to 65 with active COVID-19. The rearrangement links TRBV7-9 to TRBJ1-4; D unresolved. The CDR3 is CASSPSGSPGEKLFF. The CDR3 DNA reads TGTGCCAGCAGCCCATCCGGAAGCCCGGGGGAAAAACTGTTTTTT.